This T cell receptor (beta chain) was documented in a study of PD-1 blockade in mismatch repair-deficient tumors. Turning to the study itself: Patients had roughly twelve mismatch repair-deficient cancer types, all previously treated and progressing. Study-wide results and caveats: Rapid post-treatment expansion, then contraction, generally preceding radiologic response, marked tumor-resident clones.

Mismatch repair deficiency was confirmed in all patients, by PCR or immunohistochemistry. TCRs were sequenced from three patients responding to pembrolizumab. This clone was observed a handful of times. The antigen is undetermined. This table comes from immunoSEQ multiplex PCR, and its TCRdb copy is limited to in-frame clones, with some not included. The sample holds around 50,000 clones, over 75% seen once. Specimen: PBMCs, collected before pembrolizumab treatment. The source of this sequence is an adult with mismatch repair-deficient cancer.

The CDR3 here is CASSVAAQGAQEETQYF. CDR3 nucleotide sequence: TGTGCCAGCAGCGTAGCTGCACAGGGGGCTCAGGAGGAGACCCAGTACTTC. The V and J genes are TRBV9 and TRBJ2-5; 9 nucleotides match TRBD1. The CDR3 totals 17 residues. V lost 0 bases, J lost 5 bases, and 11 bases stayed unmatched. CDR1 and CDR2 from the germline V gene are SGDLS and YYNGEE. Based on the CDR3 plus reference TRBV9 and TRBJ2-5, the full variable domain is DSGVTQTPKHLITATGQRVTLRCSPRSGDLSVYWYQQSLDQGLQFLIQYYNGEERAKGNILERFSAQQFPDLHSELNLSSLELGDSALYFCASSVAAQGAQEETQYFGPGTRLLVL.